One T cell receptor beta chain is described in this entry. This clone has ten or more counts. This clone's antigen is unknown. Per-base qualities were not stored, and no clone one base away is much larger. This record belongs to a study of metastatic and nonmetastatic thyroid tumors (dated by TCRdb to 2018 to 2020). Notes on the research overall: The researchers compared repertoires between peripheral blood samples and tumor or nodule tissue samples from patients with malignant or benign thyroid disease.

The CDR3 has 17 amino acids, counting the end cysteine and phenylalanine. This entry keeps only the CDR3 DNA: 51 bases, framed from base 1. The germline V gene yields KGHSH for CDR1 and LQKENI for CDR2. V is clipped by 8 bases and J by 6 bases, and the sequence between their germline boundaries is 26 bases long. The protocol used for the library was PCR. The sequencing machine was an Illumina HiSeq 4000. High-throughput sequencing was used to profile the CDR3 region of the TCR beta-chain in every patient. The original methods were these. Drawing on CDR3 differences between clinicopathological groups, the researchers built a classifier meant to tell apart patients with distant-metastatic papillary thyroid cancer. The Shannon index was used to measure repertoire diversity, and the Morisita-Horn index was used to measure how similar tumor and blood repertoires were. TCRdb took the public reads, trimmed them with fastp at Q25, ran MiXCR for clone calling and kept in-frame beta chains. The V and J calls were not made by the authors but by TCRdb's processing. The sample table holds roughly 25,000 clones, of which over 10% were seen once. Over 4% of the sample is in the top ten clones.

The full study reports these points: In both blood and tumor samples, TCR beta diversity was reported to be significantly higher in malignant tumors than in benign nodules.

None of the patients had been given any treatment before thyroid surgery. Using T-cell receptor beta sequencing, the study looked back at clinical samples from patients collected from about 2011 to 2018. The sequence links TRBV18 to TRBJ1-5, with the D segment identity uncertain. Sequenced sample: blood. The sequence derives from a female donor with papillary thyroid cancer or a benign thyroid nodule (not recorded which). Some clones in this sample may be carry-over from other donors' samples. The CDR3 region reads CASPSSWDAPNVQPQHF. The DNA sequence is as follows: TGTGCCAGCCCCTCCTCGTGGGATGCCCCAAATGTTCAGCCCCAGCATTTT.